Reported below is one TCR beta chain. The protocol was immunoSEQ multiplex PCR, while the TCRdb copy is restricted to in-frame clones and leaves out a portion. The table shows tens of thousands of clones, with approximately 87% occurring only once. This entry comes from a study of OX40 agonist ivuxolimab in advanced cancers. Study context: The drug used for patients, ivuxolimab, was an agonistic anti-OX40 (CD134) antibody. Ivuxolimab, which patients received intravenously every 2 weeks, was dosed at 0.01 to 10 mg/kg. About 40% of patients had received prior checkpoint inhibitor therapy.

Germline V gives CDR1 SGDLS, CDR2 YYNGEE. Trimming took off 2 bases at V and 1 base at J, with 9 bases between the two ends. The CDR3 has 14 residues. Baseline was the first blood sampling point, followed by cycle 4 day 1 and cycle 7 day 1. The sequence came from an adult with an advanced solid tumor such as melanoma, head and neck, liver or kidney cancer. The chain uses TRBV9 and TRBJ1-1; a weak D match, TRBD1 (5 bases). The source was CD4+ or CD8+ T cells sorted from blood, collected in a trial of the OX40 agonist ivuxolimab. The CDR3 bases are TGTGCCAGCAGCGTGGGACCCTCGAACACTGAAGCTTTCTTT. Amino acids: CASSVGPSNTEAFF.